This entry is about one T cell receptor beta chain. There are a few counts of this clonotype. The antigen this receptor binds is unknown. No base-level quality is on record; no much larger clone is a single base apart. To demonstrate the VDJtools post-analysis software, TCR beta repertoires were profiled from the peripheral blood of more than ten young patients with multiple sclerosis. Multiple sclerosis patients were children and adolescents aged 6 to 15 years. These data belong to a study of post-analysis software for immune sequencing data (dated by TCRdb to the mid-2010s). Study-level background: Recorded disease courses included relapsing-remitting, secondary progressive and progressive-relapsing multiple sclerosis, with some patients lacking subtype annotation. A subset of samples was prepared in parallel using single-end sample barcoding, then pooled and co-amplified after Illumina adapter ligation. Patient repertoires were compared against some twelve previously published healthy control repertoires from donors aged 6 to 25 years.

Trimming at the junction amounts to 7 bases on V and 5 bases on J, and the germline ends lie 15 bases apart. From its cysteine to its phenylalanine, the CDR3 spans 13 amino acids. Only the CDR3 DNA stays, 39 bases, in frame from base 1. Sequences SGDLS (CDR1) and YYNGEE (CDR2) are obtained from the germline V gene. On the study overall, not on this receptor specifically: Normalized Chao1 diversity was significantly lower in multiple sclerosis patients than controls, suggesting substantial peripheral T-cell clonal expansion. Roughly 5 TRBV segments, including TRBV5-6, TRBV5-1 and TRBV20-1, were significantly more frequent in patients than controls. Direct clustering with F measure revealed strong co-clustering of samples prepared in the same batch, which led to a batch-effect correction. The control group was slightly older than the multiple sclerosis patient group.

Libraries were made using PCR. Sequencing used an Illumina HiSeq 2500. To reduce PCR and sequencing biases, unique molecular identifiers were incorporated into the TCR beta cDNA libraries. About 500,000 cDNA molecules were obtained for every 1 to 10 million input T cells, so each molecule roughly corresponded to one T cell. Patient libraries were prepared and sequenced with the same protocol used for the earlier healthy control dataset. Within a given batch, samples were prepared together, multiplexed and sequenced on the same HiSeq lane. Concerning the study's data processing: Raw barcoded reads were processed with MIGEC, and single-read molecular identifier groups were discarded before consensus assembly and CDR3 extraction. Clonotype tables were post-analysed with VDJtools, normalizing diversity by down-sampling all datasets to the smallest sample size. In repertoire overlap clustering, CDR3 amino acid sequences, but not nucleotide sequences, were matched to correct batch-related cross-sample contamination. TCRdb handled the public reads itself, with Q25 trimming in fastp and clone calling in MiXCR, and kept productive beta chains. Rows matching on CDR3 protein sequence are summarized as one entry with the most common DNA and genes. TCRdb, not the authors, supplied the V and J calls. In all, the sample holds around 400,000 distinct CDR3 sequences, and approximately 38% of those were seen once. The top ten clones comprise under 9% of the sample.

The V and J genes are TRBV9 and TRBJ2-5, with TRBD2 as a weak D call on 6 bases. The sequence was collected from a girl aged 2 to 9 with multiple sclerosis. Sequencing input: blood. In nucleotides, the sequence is TGTGCCAGCCAAGGGAGGTGGGCGGAGACCCAGTACTTC. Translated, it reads CASQGRWAETQYF.